This T cell receptor (beta chain) was recorded in a study of T cells in Graves' hyperthyroidism and ophthalmopathy. Points from the study as a whole: Ophthalmopathy was separated from stable hyperthyroidism by a 13 V-J model.

The hyperthyroidism was newly diagnosed and had lasted under 2 months; the patients were aged 18 to 65. Investigators excluded patients with uncontrolled infection, other autoimmune disease, pregnancy or lactation. Orbital computed tomography, thyroid ultrasound, serum thyroxine and TRAb, and clinical symptoms together informed the diagnoses. At least ten counts were recorded for this clonotype. Its specificity is unknown. Amplified TCR beta CDR3 regions came from RNA transcripts. HTBI primers were the set used in a first-round RT-PCR of the TCR CDR3. A single record per CDR3 protein comes from TCRdb applying MiXCR to the multiplex PCR reads. The sample has 300,000 to 450,000 distinct CDR3 sequences, approximately 14% seen once. Germline CDR1 SNHLY, CDR2 FYNNEI. The CDR3 is made up of 15 amino acids. After removal of 7 bases from V and 7 bases from J, the junction contained 15 bases not matched to a gene.

The chain employs TRBV2 and TRBJ2-5; 7 nucleotides agree with TRBD1. Source material: blood. The sequence was obtained from a woman under 30 with Graves' hyperthyroidism that later progressed to Graves' ophthalmopathy. The CDR3 protein is CASIRDSREGGTQYF. In DNA form, the CDR3 reads TGTGCCAGCATCCGGGACAGCCGCGAAGGTGGGACCCAGTACTTC.